These 26 T cell receptor beta chains were sequenced from one sample in a study of identical twins (TCRdb year 2016). Libraries were built with 5' RACE. The sequencing machine was an Illumina HiSeq 2000. The public reads were reprocessed in TCRdb via fastp at Q25 and MiXCR, keeping in-frame beta chains. Identical CDR3 protein sequences are pooled into one entry, listed with their most common genes and DNA. This sample lists some 600,000 distinct CDR3 sequences; about 7.1% were detected once. 1.5% to 2% of the sample is in the top ten clones. The sample also formed part of further work on yellow fever vaccine responses in identical twins.

The sample consisted of PBMCs. The receptor source for this set is a woman aged 18-29 years in good health.

The chain uses TRBV4-1 and TRBJ2-1, with D possibly being TRBD2 (6 bases). V lost 0 bases to trimming and J lost 0 bases, with 15 bases between them. Germline values: CDR1 MGHRA, CDR2 YSYEKL. CDR3 length equals 18 residues. CDR3: CASSQDLWPRGSYNEQFF. The CDR3, as DNA: TGCGCCAGCAGCCAAGATTTGTGGCCGCGGGGCTCCTACAATGAGCAGTTCTTC.

The table lists this clonotype with a few counts. V usage is TRBV3-1 and J usage is TRBJ2-7, with a tentative D call TRBD2 (5 bases). CDR3 length: 13 amino acids. Trimming left V 1 base short and J 2 bases short, with 6 bases between. Germline-derived CDR1 and CDR2 are LGHDT and YNNKEL (reference sequence). The CDR3 sequence: CASSQGLTYEQYF. CDR3 sequence (DNA): TGTGCCAGCAGCCAAGGACTAACCTACGAGCAGTACTTC.

The table lists this clonotype with many counts. The chain joins TRBV13 to TRBJ1-6; D is possibly TRBD1 (5 bases). There are 14 residues in the CDR3. V was pared by 8 bases and J by 6 bases, with 14 bases between. In germline, CDR1 is PRHDT, CDR2 FYEKMQ (reference sequence). CDR3 sequence: CASGTTGRNSPLHF. In nucleotides, the CDR3 is TGTGCCAGCGGCACCACAGGCCGTAATTCACCCCTCCACTTT.

This clonotype was observed a handful of times. This rearrangement joins TRBV6-1 to TRBJ2-5; 7 bases are a match to TRBD1. Unmatched junction bases numbered 9, after V lost 4 bases and J lost 1 base. Per the germline V gene, CDR1 is MNHNS and CDR2 is SASEGT. This CDR3 has 16 residues. The CDR3 spells CASSAGDSTFQETQYF. The CDR3 DNA reads as TGTGCCAGCAGTGCTGGGGACAGTACCTTCCAAGAGACCCAGTACTTC.

This rearrangement joins TRBV7-9 to TRBJ2-2; perhaps TRBD1 as D (5 bases). With 1 base removed from V and 4 bases from J, the gap between germline ends came to 10 bases. Germline V CDR1 and CDR2: SEHNR, FQNEAQ (reference sequence). The CDR3 has 15 amino acids. The CDR3 bases are TGTGCCAGCAGCTTAGTTTCAGGGTCCACCGGGGAGCTGTTTTTT. Its translation is CASSLVSGSTGELFF.

This clonotype was seen a few times. The chain recombines TRBV12-3 or TRBV12-4 with TRBJ1-1, with 10 positions matching TRBD1. This CDR3 region has 14 residues. The J segment lost 6 bases and the V segment lost 3 bases, leaving 4 bases of the junction unmatched. CDR3 loop: CASSFGDRGPEAFF. CDR3 coding DNA: TGTGCCAGCAGTTTCGGGGACAGGGGTCCTGAAGCTTTCTTT.

This clonotype has a count of ten or more. J is TRBJ2-5 and V is TRBV5-1; D might be TRBD1 (6 bases). V lost 4 bases, J lost 2 bases, and 24 bases lay in between. Germline V gives CDR1 SGHRS, CDR2 YFSETQ. The CDR3 extends over 18 amino acids. The chain's CDR3 is CASSLRAQGLSRQETQYF. The CDR3 DNA reads as TGCGCCAGCAGCCTGAGGGCCCAGGGGCTTTCGCGACAAGAGACCCAGTACTTC. The full variable domain, completed using reference TRBV5-1 and TRBJ2-5, is KAGVTQTPRYLIKTRGQQVTLSCSPISGHRSVSWYQQTPGQGLQFLFEYFSETQRNKGNFPGRFSGRQFSNSRSEMNVSTLELGDSALYLCASSLRAQGLSRQETQYFGPGTRLLVL.

This clonotype appeared many times. This sequence joins TRBV7-3 and TRBJ2-3, with 8 bases lining up with TRBD2. Trimming cost V 4 bases and J 5 bases; bases outside gene matches: 11. This CDR3 contains 16 residues. Germline-derived CDR1 and CDR2 are SGHTA and FQGTGA. The CDR3 DNA reads as TGTGCCAGCAGCTCAACACCGGGACTAGGCGGAGATACGCAGTATTTT. Its translation is CASSSTPGLGGDTQYF.

This clonotype was picked up many times. The rearrangement links TRBV4-1 to TRBJ1-1; D gene uncertain. V shed 0 bases and J shed 6 bases, with 11 bases lying between them. Germline CDR1 MGHRA, CDR2 YSYEKL. The CDR3 sequence is 14 residues long. CDR3 in DNA: TGCGCCAGCAGCCAAGATGAGGCAGGAGCTGAAGCTTTCTTT. This translates into CASSQDEAGAEAFF.

This clonotype was counted between two and nine times. The chain couples TRBV12-3 or TRBV12-4 to TRBJ2-1, with D uncertain. Trimming pared 3 bases from V and 5 bases from J, leaving 8 bases between. This CDR3 is 13 amino acids long. This CDR3 reads CASSFDRNNEQFF. The CDR3 coding sequence is TGTGCCAGCAGTTTCGACCGTAACAATGAGCAGTTCTTC.

This clonotype showed up many times. The genes are TRBV20-1 and TRBJ2-1; D gene uncertain. The V gene lost 0 bases and the J gene lost 0 bases, with 9 bases spanning the gap. Germline loops: CDR1 DFQATT, CDR2 SNEGSKA (reference sequence). The CDR3 spans 15 residues. CDR3 sequence: CSARDDKSSYNEQFF. CDR3 nucleotides: TGCAGTGCTAGAGACGACAAGAGCTCCTACAATGAGCAGTTCTTC.

This chain links TRBV7-9 with TRBJ2-7, with TRBD1 identical over 7 bases. CDR1 and CDR2 (germline): SEHNR, FQNEAQ (reference sequence). V was pared by 5 bases and J by 0 bases, with 7 bases of the junction left unmatched. This CDR3 is 15 amino acids long. The CDR3: CASSGHRDSSYEQYV. The DNA for the CDR3 is TGTGCCAGCAGCGGGCACCGGGACAGCTCCTACGAGCAGTACGTC.

With regard to this clonotype: A much larger clonotype is one base distant, so this may be a read error. The CDR3 region has the DNA TGTGCCAGCAGCCCCGGACGGGGAAGAAGGCTAACAAACAATGAGCAGTTCTTC. It specifies CASSPGRGRRLTNNEQFF. The V and J genes are TRBV14 and TRBJ2-1; possibly TRBD2 for D (5 bases). There are 18 residues in the CDR3. CDR1 is SGHDN and CDR2 is FVKESK in the germline V gene. V was pared by 4 bases and J by 5 bases, with 24 bases between.

With respect to this clonotype: A read error may produce the germline difference seen at one junction end. J is TRBJ2-2 and V is TRBV27; 8 bases agree with TRBD2. The CDR3 contains 16 residues. Germline lookup yields CDR1 MNHEY and CDR2 SMNVEV (reference sequence). Here the CDR3 reads CASSLSGRAPTGELSF. The CDR3 bases are TGTGCCAGCAGTTTATCCGGGAGGGCCCCCACCGGGGAGCTGTCTTTT.

In this sample, this clonotype turned up a few times. The J gene is TRBJ1-2, the V gene TRBV20-1, with 7 bases aligning to TRBD1. With 6 bases clipped from V and 4 bases from J, the junction kept 11 bases outside the gene matches. CDR3 length: 14 amino acids. CDR1 is DFQATT, CDR2 SNEGSKA, per germline (reference sequence). The CDR3 DNA follows: TGCAGTGCCTCACAAGGAGGGGGCAGCTATGGCTACACCTTC. It specifies CSASQGGGSYGYTF.

This clonotype was counted many times. The V and J genes are TRBV6-5 and TRBJ2-1; 13 bases align to TRBD2. Per the germline V gene, CDR1 is MNHEY and CDR2 is SVGAGI. The CDR3 extends over 19 amino acids. The junction had 7 bases not matched to a gene; V was cut back by 2 bases and J by 0 bases. As DNA, the CDR3 is TGTGCCAGCAGTTACAGACTAGCGGGAGGACCCAGCTCCTACAATGAGCAGTTCTTC. Residues: CASSYRLAGGPSSYNEQFF.

This clonotype has a handful of counts. The rearrangement links TRBV6-1 to TRBJ1-2, with unresolved D. Trimming shortened V by 3 bases and J by 7 bases, and 15 bases separated the two germline ends. This CDR3 comprises 14 residues. Looked up from germline, CDR1 is MNHNS and CDR2 is SASEGT. The CDR3 region is CASSESAATSGYTF. CDR3 coding DNA: TGTGCCAGCAGTGAGTCCGCGGCCACGAGTGGCTACACCTTC.

In this sample, this clonotype turned up a few times. The chain joins TRBV4-1 to TRBJ2-5; unclear D gene. In germline, CDR1 is MGHRA, CDR2 YSYEKL. This CDR3 region has 13 residues. The V end was cut by 1 base, the J end by 4 bases, with 7 bases between. CDR3 bases: TGCGCCAGCAGCCAAGCCCTAGGAGAGACCCAGTACTTC. Amino acid sequence: CASSQALGETQYF.

This clonotype was recorded a few times. V usage is TRBV28 and J usage is TRBJ1-1; D perhaps matches TRBD1 (6 bases). This CDR3 has 14 residues. CDR1 is MDHEN, CDR2 SYDVKM, per germline. V gave up 2 bases and J gave up 5 bases, with 12 bases separating them. CDR3 region: CASSLPNRATEAFF. The CDR3 DNA is TGTGCCAGCAGTTTACCGAACAGGGCTACTGAAGCTTTCTTT.

This chain joins TRBV25-1 and TRBJ2-1; possibly TRBD2 for D (6 bases). V was clipped by 7 bases and J by 7 bases, with 14 bases between them. Germline V CDR1 and CDR2: MGHDK, SYGVNS. CDR3 size: 13 residues. CDR3 loop: CASTSSGENEQFF. CDR3 DNA: TGTGCCAGCACCTCATCGGGGGAGAATGAGCAGTTCTTC.

This clonotype was picked up a small number of times. The CDR3 bases are TGTGCCAGCACCTTAAGCGGGAGGCTCCGCGATGAGCAGTTCTTC. Translation gives CASTLSGRLRDEQFF. This sequence joins TRBV9 and TRBJ2-1; TRBD2 matches at 9 bases. Per germline, CDR1 SGDLS and CDR2 YYNGEE. The trim removed 6 bases at V and 8 bases at J, leaving 12 bases unmatched. This CDR3 has 15 residues.

This clonotype was seen repeatedly, ten times or more. One end of the junction varies from germline; a read error may be responsible. The chain couples TRBV5-1 to TRBJ2-3; D unclear. The CDR3 runs 13 residues. The germline V gene has CDR1 SGHRS and CDR2 YFSETQ. CDR3 nucleotides: TGTGCCAGCAGTTTAGTCGGGACAGATACGCAGTATTTT. Translation: CASSLVGTDTQYF.

This clonotype was detected a few times. The rearrangement uses TRBV4-1 and TRBJ1-2; maybe TRBD1 (6 bases). Per the germline V gene, CDR1 is MGHRA and CDR2 is YSYEKL. CDR3 length: 17 residues. The V and J ends lost 5 bases and 1 base respectively, with 20 bases between them. The CDR3 protein is CASSKQVADSRNYGYTF. DNA of the CDR3: TGCGCCAGCAGCAAGCAGGTGGCGGACAGCCGTAACTATGGCTACACCTTC.

This clonotype was observed a handful of times. This rearrangement joins TRBV13 to TRBJ2-2, with D perhaps assigned TRBD1 or TRBD2 (5 bases each). Germline-derived CDR1 and CDR2 are PRHDT and FYEKMQ (reference sequence). The CDR3 has 14 residues. With 4 bases removed from V and 3 bases from J, the gap between germline ends came to 9 bases. The CDR3 spells CASSSGADTGELFF. DNA for the CDR3: TGTGCCAGCAGCTCCGGGGCGGACACCGGGGAGCTGTTTTTT.

There are a few counts of this clonotype. The rearrangement joins TRBV11-2 to TRBJ2-1; D not resolved. The CDR3 runs 12 residues. The germline CDR1 and CDR2 sequences are SGHAT and FQNNGV. V was trimmed by 2 bases and J by 10 bases, leaving 9 bases between them. As DNA, the CDR3 is TGTGCCAGCAGCTTATCGGCGGCGGAGCAGTTCTTC. Its translation is CASSLSAAEQFF.

This clonotype was seen many times. The genes are TRBV28 and TRBJ2-7; D is undetermined. The CDR3 length is 17 residues. CDR1 MDHEN and CDR2 SYDVKM come from the germline V gene. Trimming removed 4 bases at V and 0 bases at J, with 19 bases between. CDR3 region: CASSSQTLPTASYEQYF. The CDR3 region has the DNA TGTGCCAGCAGTTCCCAAACCTTGCCGACTGCCTCCTACGAGCAGTACTTC.